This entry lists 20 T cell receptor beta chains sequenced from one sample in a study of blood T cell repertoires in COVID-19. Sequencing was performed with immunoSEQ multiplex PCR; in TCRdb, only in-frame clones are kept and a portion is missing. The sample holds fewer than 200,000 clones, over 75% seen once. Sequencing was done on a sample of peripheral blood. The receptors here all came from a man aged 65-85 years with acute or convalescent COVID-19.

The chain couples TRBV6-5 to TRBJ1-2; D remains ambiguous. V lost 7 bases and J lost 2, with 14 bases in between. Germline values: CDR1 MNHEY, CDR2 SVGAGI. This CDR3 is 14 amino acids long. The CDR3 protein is CASNSRTGNYGYTF. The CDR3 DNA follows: TGTGCCAGCAACTCCCGGACGGGAAACTATGGCTACACCTTC.

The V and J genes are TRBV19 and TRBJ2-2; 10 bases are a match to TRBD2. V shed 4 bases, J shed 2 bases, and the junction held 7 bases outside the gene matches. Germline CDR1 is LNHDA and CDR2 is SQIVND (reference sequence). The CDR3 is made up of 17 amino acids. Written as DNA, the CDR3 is TGTGCCAGTAGTAGAACACTAGCGGGGTCCAACACCGGGGAGCTGTTTTTT. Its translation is CASSRTLAGSNTGELFF.

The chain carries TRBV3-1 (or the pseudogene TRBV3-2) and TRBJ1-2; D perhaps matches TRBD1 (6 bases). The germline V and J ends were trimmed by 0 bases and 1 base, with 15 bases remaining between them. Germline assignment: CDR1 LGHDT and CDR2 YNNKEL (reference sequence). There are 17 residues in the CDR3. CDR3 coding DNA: TGTGCCAGCAGCCAAGAGTCGATACAGGGAGTTAACTATGGCTACACCTTC. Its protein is CASSQESIQGVNYGYTF.

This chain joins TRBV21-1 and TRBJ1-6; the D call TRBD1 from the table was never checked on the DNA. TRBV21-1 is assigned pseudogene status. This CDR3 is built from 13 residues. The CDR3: CASRQKGDSPLHF. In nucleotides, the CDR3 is TGTGCCAGCAGACAGAAAGGGGATTCACCCCTCCACTTT.

In nucleotides, the CDR3 is TGTGCCAGCAGCCATGAACAGGGGGCGGTAATTTACAATGAGCAGTTCTTC. This codes for CASSHEQGAVIYNEQFF. The rearrangement uses TRBV3-1 (or the pseudogene TRBV3-2) and TRBJ2-1, with 9 nucleotides matching TRBD1. The length of the CDR3 is 17 residues. Germline CDR1 is LGHDT and CDR2 is YNNKEL (reference sequence). V lost 3 bases and J lost 4; bases outside the gene matches: 10.

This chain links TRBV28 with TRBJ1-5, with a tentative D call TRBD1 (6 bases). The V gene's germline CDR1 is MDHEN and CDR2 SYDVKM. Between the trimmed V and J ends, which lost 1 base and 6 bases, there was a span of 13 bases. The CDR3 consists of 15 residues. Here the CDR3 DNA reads TGTGCCAGCAGTTTATCCCACAGGGTATCTCAGCCCCAGCATTTT. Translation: CASSLSHRVSQPQHF.

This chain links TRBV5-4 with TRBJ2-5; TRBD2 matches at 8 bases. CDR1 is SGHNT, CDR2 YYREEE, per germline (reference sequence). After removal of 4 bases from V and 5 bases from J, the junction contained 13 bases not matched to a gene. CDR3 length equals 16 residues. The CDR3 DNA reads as TGTGCCAGCAGCCTTGGACTAGCAGGGTCATCGGAGACCCAGTACTTC. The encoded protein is CASSLGLAGSSETQYF.

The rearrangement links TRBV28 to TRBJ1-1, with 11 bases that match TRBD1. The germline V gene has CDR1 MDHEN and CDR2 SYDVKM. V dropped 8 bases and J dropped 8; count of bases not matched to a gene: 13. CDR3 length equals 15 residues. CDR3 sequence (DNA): TGTGCCAGCGTCCACGGGGGGACAGGGGGGCCCGAAGCTTTCTTT. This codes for CASVHGGTGGPEAFF.

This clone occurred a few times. The CDR3: CASSQGLVGTSTNEKLFF. In DNA form, the CDR3 reads TGTGCCAGTAGTCAGGGATTGGTAGGAACCTCAACTAATGAAAAACTGTTTTTT. The chain carries TRBV19 and TRBJ1-4; possibly TRBD1 for D (5 bases). Germline CDR1 reads LNHDA; CDR2 reads SQIVND (reference sequence). The CDR3 consists of 18 residues. V lost 5 bases and J lost 0, with 19 bases in between.

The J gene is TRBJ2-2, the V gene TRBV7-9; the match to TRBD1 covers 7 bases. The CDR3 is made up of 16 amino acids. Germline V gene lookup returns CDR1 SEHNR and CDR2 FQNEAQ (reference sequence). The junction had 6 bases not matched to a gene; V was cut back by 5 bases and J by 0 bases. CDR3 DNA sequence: TGTGCCAGCAGCCCCCGGGACAGCGCGAACACCGGGGAGCTGTTTTTT. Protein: CASSPRDSANTGELFF.

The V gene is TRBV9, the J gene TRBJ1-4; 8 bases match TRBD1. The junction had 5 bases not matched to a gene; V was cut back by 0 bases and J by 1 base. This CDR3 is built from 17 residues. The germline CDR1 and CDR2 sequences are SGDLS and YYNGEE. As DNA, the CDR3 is TGTGCCAGCAGCGTAGGCGGACAGGGTATAACTAATGAAAAACTGTTTTTT. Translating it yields CASSVGGQGITNEKLFF.

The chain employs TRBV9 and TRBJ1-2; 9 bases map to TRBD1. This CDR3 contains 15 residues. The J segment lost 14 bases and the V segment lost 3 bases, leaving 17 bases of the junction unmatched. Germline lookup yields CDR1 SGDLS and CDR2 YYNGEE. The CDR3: CASSAQGTGRFPSTF. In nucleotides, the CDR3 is TGTGCCAGCAGCGCTCAAGGGACAGGGCGGTTCCCTAGTACCTTC.

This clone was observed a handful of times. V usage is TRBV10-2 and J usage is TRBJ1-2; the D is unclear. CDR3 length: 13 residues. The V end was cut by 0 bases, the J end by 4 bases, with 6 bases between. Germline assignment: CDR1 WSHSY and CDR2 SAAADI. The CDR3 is CASSESYLYGYTF. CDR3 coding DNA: TGCGCCAGCAGTGAGTCGTATCTCTATGGCTACACCTTC.

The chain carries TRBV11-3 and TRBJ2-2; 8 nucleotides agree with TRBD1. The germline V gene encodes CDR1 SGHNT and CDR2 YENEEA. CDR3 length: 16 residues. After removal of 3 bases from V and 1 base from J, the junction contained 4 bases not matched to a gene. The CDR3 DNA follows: TGTGCCAGCAGCTTTTCCGGGACAGGGAACACCGGGGAGCTGTTTTTT. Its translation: CASSFSGTGNTGELFF.

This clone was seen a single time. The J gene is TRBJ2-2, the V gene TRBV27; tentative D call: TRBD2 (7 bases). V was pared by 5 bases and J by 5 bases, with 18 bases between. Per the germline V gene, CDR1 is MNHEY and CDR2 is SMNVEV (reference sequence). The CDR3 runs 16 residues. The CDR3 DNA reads TGTGCCAGCAGTCCTAGGGGGACTACGGGTACCGGGGAGCTGTTTTTT. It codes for CASSPRGTTGTGELFF.

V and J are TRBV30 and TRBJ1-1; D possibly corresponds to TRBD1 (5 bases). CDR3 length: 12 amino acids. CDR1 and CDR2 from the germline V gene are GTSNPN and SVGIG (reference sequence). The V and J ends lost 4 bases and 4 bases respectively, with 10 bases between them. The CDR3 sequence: CAWKGVGTEAFF. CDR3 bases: TGTGCCTGGAAAGGGGTAGGCACTGAAGCTTTCTTT.

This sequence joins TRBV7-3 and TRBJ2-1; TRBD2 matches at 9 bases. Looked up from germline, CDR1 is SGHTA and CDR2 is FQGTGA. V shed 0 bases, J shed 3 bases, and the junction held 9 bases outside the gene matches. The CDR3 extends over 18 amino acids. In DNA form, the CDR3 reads TGTGCCAGCAGCTTAACGAGTTTTAGCGGGAGCTACTACAATGAGCAGTTCTTC. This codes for CASSLTSFSGSYYNEQFF.

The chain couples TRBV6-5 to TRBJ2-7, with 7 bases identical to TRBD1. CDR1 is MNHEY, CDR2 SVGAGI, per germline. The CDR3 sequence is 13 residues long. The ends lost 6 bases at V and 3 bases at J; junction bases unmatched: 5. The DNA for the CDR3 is TGTGCCAGCAGACAGGGGAGTTTCTACGAGCAGTACTTC. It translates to CASRQGSFYEQYF.

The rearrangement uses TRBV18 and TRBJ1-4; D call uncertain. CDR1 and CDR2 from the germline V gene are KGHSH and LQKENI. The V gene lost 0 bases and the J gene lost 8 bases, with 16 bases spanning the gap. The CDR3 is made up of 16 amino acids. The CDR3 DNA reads TGTGCCAGCTCACCACCGGCACAGCGGATAGGCGAAAAACTGTTTTTT. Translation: CASSPPAQRIGEKLFF.

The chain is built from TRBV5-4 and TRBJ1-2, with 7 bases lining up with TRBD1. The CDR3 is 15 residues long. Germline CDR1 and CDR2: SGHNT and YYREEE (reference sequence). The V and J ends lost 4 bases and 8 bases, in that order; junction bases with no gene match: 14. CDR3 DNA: TGTGCCAGCAGCCTATACGGACAGGCCCGGAGAGGCTACACCTTC. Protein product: CASSLYGQARRGYTF.